A single sample is the source of the 22 T cell receptor beta chains below, sequenced in a study of patients and donors after allogeneic stem cell transplantation. TCRdb re-derived calls from the RT-PCR reads in MiXCR, one entry per CDR3 protein. The repertoire consists of 190,000 or so distinct CDR3 sequences, with 35% to 45% occurring once and the leading ten covering approximately 10%. Sequencing was done on a sample of blood, either unsorted or a sorted T cell fraction (not recorded which). The source is a human donor who was either an allogeneic HSCT recipient or a stem cell or donor lymphocyte infusion donor (not recorded which). It is not recorded whose cells these are; they may come from a transplant donor.

This clonotype was found a few times. The chain links TRBV5-1 to TRBJ1-6, with TRBD1 matching over 10 bases. With V trimmed by 0 bases and J by 10 bases, 4 bases remained unmatched. Germline assignment: CDR1 SGHRS and CDR2 YFSETQ. There are 15 residues in the CDR3. CDR3 coding DNA: TGCGCCAGCAGCTTGGTGGGGACAGGGGAATCACCCCTCCACTTT. Protein product: CASSLVGTGESPLHF.

This clonotype has more than one count but fewer than ten. The gene calls are TRBV11-2 and TRBJ1-3; 11 positions match TRBD1. Trimming removed 8 bases from V and 0 bases from J; junction bases left unmatched: 6. This CDR3 spans 16 amino acids. CDR1 is SGHAT and CDR2 is FQNNGV in the germline V gene. The CDR3 spells CASGTGGTSSGNTIYF. The CDR3 DNA reads TGTGCCAGCGGGACAGGGGGTACAAGCTCTGGAAACACCATATATTTT.

Concerning this clonotype itself: Here the CDR3 omits its conserved ending phenylalanine or tryptophan, so a read error is the likely source. The chain combines TRBV12-3 or TRBV12-4 with TRBJ1-5; D is undetermined. V gave up 2 bases and J gave up 5 bases, with 7 bases separating them. The CDR3 loop spans 13 amino acids. This CDR3 is CASSLKGDQPQHV. The CDR3 bases are TGTGCCAGCAGTTTAAAGGGTGATCAGCCCCAGCATGTT.

This chain joins TRBV28 and TRBJ2-3; D is possibly TRBD1 or TRBD2 (5 bases each). The CDR3 has 14 amino acids. Trimming left V 5 bases short and J 1 base short, with 10 bases between. Germline CDR1 and CDR2: MDHEN and SYDVKM. The CDR3: CASSRGRRTDTQYF. CDR3 DNA sequence: TGTGCCAGCAGTAGGGGACGTCGCACAGATACGCAGTATTTT.

There are many counts of this clonotype. The rearrangement uses TRBV12-3 or TRBV12-4 and TRBJ1-5; D might be TRBD1 (5 bases). The length of the CDR3 is 14 residues. V lost 3 bases to trimming and J lost 10 bases, with 16 bases between them. The DNA of the CDR3 is TGTGCCAGCAGTTTTCGGGACTTGGCTCTACCCCAGCATTTT. Protein sequence: CASSFRDLALPQHF.

This clonotype was picked up a small number of times. The chain links TRBV28 to TRBJ1-1, with 9 bases aligning to TRBD1. Germline V gives CDR1 MDHEN, CDR2 SYDVKM. V lost 6 bases, J lost 7 bases, and 9 bases stayed unmatched. CDR3 length: 14 residues. This CDR3 reads CASRLQGARIEAFF. CDR3 nucleotides: TGTGCCAGCAGGCTACAGGGGGCGAGAATTGAAGCTTTCTTT.

The rearrangement joins TRBV12-3 or TRBV12-4 to TRBJ2-3; D is perhaps TRBD2 (6 bases). V lost 5 bases, J lost 2 bases, and 14 bases lay in between. The length of the CDR3 is 15 residues. CDR3 DNA: TGTGCCAGCAGTCGGGCCGGGGGTTCCACAGATACGCAGTATTTT. Amino acid sequence: CASSRAGGSTDTQYF.

The chain employs TRBV4-1 and TRBJ1-1, with 8 bases matching TRBD1. The CDR3 contains 15 residues. J gave up 7 bases and V 4 bases, and 11 bases lay outside the gene matches. Germline lookup yields CDR1 MGHRA and CDR2 YSYEKL. The CDR3 DNA sequence: TGCGCCAGCAGCCCCCTAGGACAGGGCGCGGGTGAAGCTTTCTTT. It specifies CASSPLGQGAGEAFF.

J is TRBJ1-1 and V is TRBV20-1; a possible D gene is TRBD1 (6 bases). In germline, CDR1 is DFQATT, CDR2 SNEGSKA (reference sequence). The CDR3 is made up of 15 amino acids. V was clipped by 1 base and J by 4 bases, with 16 bases between them. The CDR3 bases are TGCAGTGCTAGAGTTATCCGGGGGCCGGGCACTGAAGCTTTCTTT. Translated, it gives CSARVIRGPGTEAFF.

This clonotype was observed a few times. The rearrangement joins TRBV29-1 to TRBJ1-2; TRBD1 matches 7 bases. After removal of 5 bases from V and 8 bases from J, the junction contained 14 bases not matched to a gene. The CDR3 has 14 residues. Germline V gene data show CDR1 as SQVTM and CDR2 as ANQGSEA. The CDR3 DNA is TGCAGCGTTACCGAGGGGGCGCCTTCGGAGGGCTACACCTTC. This codes for CSVTEGAPSEGYTF.

V and J are TRBV12-3 or TRBV12-4 and TRBJ2-3; D unresolved. V dropped 5 bases and J dropped 2 bases, with 8 bases sitting between them. The CDR3 extends over 13 amino acids. CDR3 coding DNA: TGTGCCAGCAGTCTCTGGTTCACAGATACGCAGTATTTT. It specifies CASSLWFTDTQYF.

The chain recombines TRBV5-1 with TRBJ1-3; no definite D call. This CDR3 spans 14 amino acids. From germline, CDR1 is SGHRS and CDR2 YFSETQ. Trimming removed 2 bases from V and 1 base from J, with 7 bases in between. The CDR3, as DNA: TGCGCCAGCAGCTTTGGGGATTCTGGAAACACCATATATTTT. It encodes CASSFGDSGNTIYF.

V is TRBV7-9 and J is TRBJ1-3; no reliable D call. The germline gives CDR1 SEHNR, CDR2 FQNEAQ (reference sequence). This CDR3 is built from 17 residues. Between the trimmed V and J ends, which lost 0 bases and 0 bases, there was a span of 12 bases. The CDR3 region is CASSLAFRPDSGNTIYF. CDR3 in DNA: TGTGCCAGCAGCTTAGCGTTTCGGCCTGACTCTGGAAACACCATATATTTT. The full variable domain, with the rest looked up from reference TRBV7-9 and TRBJ1-3, is DTGVSQNPRHKITKRGQNVTFRCDPISEHNRLYWYRQTLGQGPEFLTYFQNEAQLEKSRLLSDRFSAERPKGSFSTLEIQRTEQGDSAMYLCASSLAFRPDSGNTIYFGEGSWLTVV.

V and J are TRBV3-1 and TRBJ1-2, with D hard to call. Trimming took off 2 bases at V and 3 bases at J, with 7 bases between the two ends. Germline V lookup: CDR1 LGHDT, CDR2 YNNKEL (reference sequence). This CDR3 has 13 residues. CDR3 amino acids: CASSQTGHYGYTF. The CDR3 bases are TGTGCCAGCAGCCAAACCGGACACTATGGCTACACCTTC.

This clonotype was observed a few times. The chain joins TRBV5-1 to TRBJ1-2; 9 bases map to TRBD1. CDR3 size: 14 residues. Trimming cost V 4 bases and J 8 bases; bases outside gene matches: 9. CDR1 and CDR2 (germline): SGHRS, YFSETQ. In DNA, the CDR3 is TGCGCCAGCAGCGCTCCGGGACAGGGTGGAGGCTACACCTTC. The encoded protein is CASSAPGQGGGYTF. The variable domain in full, completed from reference TRBV5-1 and TRBJ1-2, reads KAGVTQTPRYLIKTRGQQVTLSCSPISGHRSVSWYQQTPGQGLQFLFEYFSETQRNKGNFPGRFSGRQFSNSRSEMNVSTLELGDSALYLCASSAPGQGGGYTFGSGTRLTVV.

This sequence joins TRBV5-1 and TRBJ2-5, with unresolved D. Per the germline V gene, CDR1 is SGHRS and CDR2 is YFSETQ. Trimming removed 0 bases from V and 4 bases from J, with 7 bases in between. CDR3 size: 13 residues. Here the CDR3 DNA reads TGCGCCAGCAGCTTGGGCCCGGCAGAGACCCAGTACTTC. Protein: CASSLGPAETQYF.

This clonotype appeared a few times. The chain couples TRBV15 to TRBJ2-2, with 9 bases identical to TRBD1. From germline, CDR1 is LNHNV and CDR2 YYDKDF (reference sequence). The CDR3 totals 15 residues. V shed 4 bases and J 6 bases; nucleotides not matched to a gene: 6. CDR3 sequence reads: CATSTGQGWAGELFF. The CDR3 nucleotides are TGTGCCACCAGCACTGGACAGGGGTGGGCCGGGGAGCTGTTTTTT.

The chain combines TRBV29-1 with TRBJ2-4; D call uncertain. This CDR3 comprises 13 residues. Trimming shortened V by 5 bases and J by 0 bases, and 8 bases separated the two germline ends. Looked up from germline, CDR1 is SQVTM and CDR2 is ANQGSEA. The DNA for the CDR3 is TGCAGCGTTCAGGTTACAGCCAAAAACATTCAGTACTTC. Translation gives CSVQVTAKNIQYF.

This chain connects TRBV5-1 to TRBJ1-6, with a weak D call TRBD1 (5 bases). Germline V CDR1 and CDR2: SGHRS, YFSETQ. V shed 2 bases and J shed 9 bases, with 9 bases lying between them. The CDR3 length is 13 residues. The CDR3 DNA is TGCGCCAGCAGCTTTAAGGGACTTTCACCCCTCCACTTT. Translation gives CASSFKGLSPLHF.

J is TRBJ1-1 and V is TRBV15; D is unresolved. V was cut by 4 bases and J by 3 bases, with 9 bases left in between. Germline V lookup: CDR1 LNHNV, CDR2 YYDKDF (reference sequence). There are 13 residues in the CDR3. CDR3 loop: CATSTVEDTEAFF. The CDR3, as DNA: TGTGCCACCAGCACCGTGGAGGACACTGAAGCTTTCTTT.

The CDR3 nucleotides read TGTGCCAATTTAGAGGCGGGGACCCCCGCGAACACCGGGGAGCTGTTTTTT. It specifies CANLEAGTPANTGELFF. V is TRBV12-3 or TRBV12-4 and J is TRBJ2-2, with a weak D call TRBD2 (6 bases). The CDR3 contains 17 residues. Trimming left V 10 bases short and J 0 bases short, with 21 bases between.

The gene calls are TRBV2 and TRBJ2-7; a weak D match, TRBD1 (5 bases). The CDR3 consists of 12 residues. V lost 6 bases to trimming and J lost 0 bases, with 6 bases between them. Germline V CDR1 and CDR2: SNHLY, FYNNEI. The CDR3 bases are TGTGCCAGCAGGGACATCTCCTACGAGCAGTACTTC. It codes for CASRDISYEQYF.